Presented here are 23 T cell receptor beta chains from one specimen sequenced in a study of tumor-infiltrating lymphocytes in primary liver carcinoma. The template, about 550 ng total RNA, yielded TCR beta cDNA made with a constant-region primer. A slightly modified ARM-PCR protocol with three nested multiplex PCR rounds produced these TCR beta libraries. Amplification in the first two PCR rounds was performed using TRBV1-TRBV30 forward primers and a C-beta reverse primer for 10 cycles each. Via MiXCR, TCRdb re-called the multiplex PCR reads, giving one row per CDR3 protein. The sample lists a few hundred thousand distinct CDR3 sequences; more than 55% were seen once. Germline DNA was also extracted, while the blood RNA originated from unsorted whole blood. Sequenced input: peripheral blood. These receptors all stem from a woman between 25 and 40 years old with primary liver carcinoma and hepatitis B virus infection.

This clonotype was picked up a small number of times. The CDR3 DNA is TGTGCCAGCAGTTCGACAGCCTCTAGGAGCTACACCTTC. It translates to CASSSTASRSYTF. The V call is TRBV12-3 or TRBV12-4, the J call TRBJ1-2, with D perhaps matching TRBD1 (5 bases). There are 13 residues in the CDR3. Trimming pared 4 bases from V and 9 bases from J, leaving 15 bases between.

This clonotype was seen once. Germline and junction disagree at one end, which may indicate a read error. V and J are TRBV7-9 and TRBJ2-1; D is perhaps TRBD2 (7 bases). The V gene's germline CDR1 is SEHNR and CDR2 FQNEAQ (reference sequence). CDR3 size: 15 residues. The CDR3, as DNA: TGTGCCAGCACCCTACCCCCGGGGGGCGACAATGACCAGTTCTTC. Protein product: CASTLPPGGDNDQFF.

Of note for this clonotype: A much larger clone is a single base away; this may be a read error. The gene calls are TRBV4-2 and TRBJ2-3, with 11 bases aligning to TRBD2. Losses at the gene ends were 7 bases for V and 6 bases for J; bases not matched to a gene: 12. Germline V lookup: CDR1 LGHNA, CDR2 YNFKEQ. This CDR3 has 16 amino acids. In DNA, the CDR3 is TGTGCCAGCAACCAGGAAATAGCGGGAGGGCGGGATACGCAGTATTTT. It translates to CASNQEIAGGRDTQYF.

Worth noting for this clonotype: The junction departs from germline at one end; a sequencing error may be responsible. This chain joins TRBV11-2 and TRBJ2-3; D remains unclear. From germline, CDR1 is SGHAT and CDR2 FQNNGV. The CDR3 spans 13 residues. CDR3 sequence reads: CAGSLGRYDTQYF. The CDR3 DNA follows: TGTGCCGGCAGCTTAGGACGTTACGATACGCAATATTTT.

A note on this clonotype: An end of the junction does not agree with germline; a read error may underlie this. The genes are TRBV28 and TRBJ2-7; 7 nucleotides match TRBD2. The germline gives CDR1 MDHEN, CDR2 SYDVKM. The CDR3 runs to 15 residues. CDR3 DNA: TGTGCCAGCAGTTCAGTCACTAGCGCTCCATACGAGCAATACTTC. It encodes CASSSVTSAPYEQYF.

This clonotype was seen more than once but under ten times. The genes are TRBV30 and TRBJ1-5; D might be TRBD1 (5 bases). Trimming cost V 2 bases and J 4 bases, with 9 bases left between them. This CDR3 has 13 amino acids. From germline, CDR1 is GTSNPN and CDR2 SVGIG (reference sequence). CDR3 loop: CAWSYRTNQPQHF. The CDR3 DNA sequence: TGTGCCTGGAGTTACAGGACGAATCAGCCCCAGCATTTT.

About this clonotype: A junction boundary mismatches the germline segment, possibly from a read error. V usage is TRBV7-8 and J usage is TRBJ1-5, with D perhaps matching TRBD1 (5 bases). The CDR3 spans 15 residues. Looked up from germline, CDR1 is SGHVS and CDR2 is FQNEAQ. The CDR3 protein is CASSFITGTYQSQHF. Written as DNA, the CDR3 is TGTGCCAGCAGCTTTATCACAGGAACTTATCAGTCCCAGCATTTT.

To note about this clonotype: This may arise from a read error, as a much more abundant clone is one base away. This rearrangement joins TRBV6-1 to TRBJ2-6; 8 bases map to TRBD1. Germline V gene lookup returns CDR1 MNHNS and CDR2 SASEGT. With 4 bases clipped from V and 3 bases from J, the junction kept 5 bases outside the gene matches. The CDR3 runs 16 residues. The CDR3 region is CASSAGTGFGANVLTF. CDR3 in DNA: TGTGCCAGCAGTGCCGGGACAGGATTTGGGGCCAACGTCCTGACTTTC.

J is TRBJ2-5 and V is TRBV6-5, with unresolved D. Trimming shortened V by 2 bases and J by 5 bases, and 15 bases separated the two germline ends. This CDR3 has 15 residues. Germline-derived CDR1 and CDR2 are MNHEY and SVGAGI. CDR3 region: CASSYPGSHRETQYF. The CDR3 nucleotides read TGTGCCAGCAGTTACCCTGGAAGCCATCGGGAGACCCAGTACTTC.

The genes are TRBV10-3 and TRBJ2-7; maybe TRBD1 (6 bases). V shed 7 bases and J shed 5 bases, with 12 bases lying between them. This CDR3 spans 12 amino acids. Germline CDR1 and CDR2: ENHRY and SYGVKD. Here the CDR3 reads CAINEQGNEQYF. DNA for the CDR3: TGTGCCATCAATGAACAGGGAAACGAGCAGTACTTC.

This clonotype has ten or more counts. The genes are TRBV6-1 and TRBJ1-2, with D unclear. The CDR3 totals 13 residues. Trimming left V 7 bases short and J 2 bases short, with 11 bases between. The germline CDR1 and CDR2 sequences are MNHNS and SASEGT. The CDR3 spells CASIITGNYGYTF. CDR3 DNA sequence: TGTGCCAGCATTATTACGGGGAACTATGGCTACACCTTC.

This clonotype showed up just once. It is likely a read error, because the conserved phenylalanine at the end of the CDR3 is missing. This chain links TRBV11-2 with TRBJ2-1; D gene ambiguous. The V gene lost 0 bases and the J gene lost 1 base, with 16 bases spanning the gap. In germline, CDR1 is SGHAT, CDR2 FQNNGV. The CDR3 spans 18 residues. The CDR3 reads CASSLEVGRYRSYNEQFL. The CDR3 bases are TGTGCCAGCAGCTTAGAAGTAGGACGCTACCGTTCCTACAATGAGCAGTTCCTT.

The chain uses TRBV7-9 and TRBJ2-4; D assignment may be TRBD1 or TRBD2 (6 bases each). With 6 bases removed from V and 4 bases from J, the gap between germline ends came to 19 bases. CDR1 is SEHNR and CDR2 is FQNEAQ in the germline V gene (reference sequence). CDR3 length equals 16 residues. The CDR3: CASSSPMGGQKNIQYF. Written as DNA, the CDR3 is TGTGCCAGCAGTTCACCTATGGGGGGACAAAAAAACATTCAGTACTTC. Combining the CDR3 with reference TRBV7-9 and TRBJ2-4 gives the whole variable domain DTGVSQNPRHKITKRGQNVTFRCDPISEHNRLYWYRQTLGQGPEFLTYFQNEAQLEKSRLLSDRFSAERPKGSFSTLEIQRTEQGDSAMYLCASSSPMGGQKNIQYFGAGTRLSVL.

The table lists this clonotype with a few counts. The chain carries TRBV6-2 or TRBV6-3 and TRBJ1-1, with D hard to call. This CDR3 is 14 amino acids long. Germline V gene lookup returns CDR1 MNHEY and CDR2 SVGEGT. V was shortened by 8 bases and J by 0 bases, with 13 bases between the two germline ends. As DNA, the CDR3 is TGTGCCAGCGCCTTCGGAGGCATGAACACTGAAGCTTTCTTT. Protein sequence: CASAFGGMNTEAFF.

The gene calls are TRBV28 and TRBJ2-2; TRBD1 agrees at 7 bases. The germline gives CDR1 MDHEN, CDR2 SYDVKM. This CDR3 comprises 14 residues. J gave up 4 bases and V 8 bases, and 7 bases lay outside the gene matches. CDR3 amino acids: CASFLTGFTGELFF. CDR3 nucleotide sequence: TGTGCCAGCTTCTTGACAGGGTTCACCGGGGAGCTGTTTTTT. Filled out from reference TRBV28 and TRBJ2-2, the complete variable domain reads DVKVTQSSRYLVKRTGEKVFLECVQDMDHENMFWYRQDPGLGLRLIYFSYDVKMKEKGDIPEGYSVSREKKERFSLILESASTNQTSMYLCASFLTGFTGELFFGEGSRLTVL.

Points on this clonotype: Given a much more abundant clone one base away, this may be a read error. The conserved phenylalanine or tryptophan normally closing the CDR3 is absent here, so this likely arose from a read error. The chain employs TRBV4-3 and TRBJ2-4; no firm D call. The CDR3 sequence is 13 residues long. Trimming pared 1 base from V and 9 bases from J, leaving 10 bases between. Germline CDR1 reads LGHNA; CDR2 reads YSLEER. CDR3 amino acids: CASSQVFLGIQYL. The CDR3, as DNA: TGCGCCAGCAGCCAAGTCTTCCTGGGCATTCAGTACCTC.

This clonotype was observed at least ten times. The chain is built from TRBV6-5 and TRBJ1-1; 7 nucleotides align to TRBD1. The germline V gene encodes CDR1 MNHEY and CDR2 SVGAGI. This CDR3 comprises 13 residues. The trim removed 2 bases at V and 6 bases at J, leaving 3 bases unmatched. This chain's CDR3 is CASSYRGLAEAFF. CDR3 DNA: TGTGCCAGCAGTTACAGGGGGCTGGCTGAAGCTTTCTTT.

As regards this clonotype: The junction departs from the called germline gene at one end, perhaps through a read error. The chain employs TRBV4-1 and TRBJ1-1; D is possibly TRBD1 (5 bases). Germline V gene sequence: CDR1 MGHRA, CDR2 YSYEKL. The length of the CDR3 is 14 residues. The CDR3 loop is CANSLGGVNTEAFF. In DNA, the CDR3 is TGCGCCAACAGCCTTGGAGGGGTAAACACTGAAGCTTTCTTT.

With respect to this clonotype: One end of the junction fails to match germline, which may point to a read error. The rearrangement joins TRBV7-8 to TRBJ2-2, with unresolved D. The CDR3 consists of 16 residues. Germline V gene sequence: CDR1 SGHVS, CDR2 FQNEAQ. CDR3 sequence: CTSSLTQLLNTGELFF. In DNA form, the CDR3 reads TGTACCAGCAGCTTAACCCAGCTACTGAACACCGGGGAGCTGTTTTTT. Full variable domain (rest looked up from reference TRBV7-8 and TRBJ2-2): GAGVSQSPRYKVAKRGQDVALRCDPISGHVSLFWYQQALGQGPEFLTYFQNEAQLDKSGLPSDRFFAERPEGSVSTLKIQRTQQEDSAVYLCTSSLTQLLNTGELFFGEGSRLTVL.

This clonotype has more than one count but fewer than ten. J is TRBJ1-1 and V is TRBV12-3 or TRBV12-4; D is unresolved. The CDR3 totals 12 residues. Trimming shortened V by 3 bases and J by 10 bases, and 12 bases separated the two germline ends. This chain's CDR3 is CASSFLGVAAFF. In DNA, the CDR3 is TGTGCCAGCAGTTTCCTCGGTGTCGCAGCTTTCTTT.

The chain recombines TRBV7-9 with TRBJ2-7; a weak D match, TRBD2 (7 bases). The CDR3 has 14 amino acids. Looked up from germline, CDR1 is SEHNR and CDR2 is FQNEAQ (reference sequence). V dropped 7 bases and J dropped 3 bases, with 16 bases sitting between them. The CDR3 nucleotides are TGTGCCAGCAACTCCGGGGGGCTTCACTACGAGCAGTACTTC. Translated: CASNSGGLHYEQYF.

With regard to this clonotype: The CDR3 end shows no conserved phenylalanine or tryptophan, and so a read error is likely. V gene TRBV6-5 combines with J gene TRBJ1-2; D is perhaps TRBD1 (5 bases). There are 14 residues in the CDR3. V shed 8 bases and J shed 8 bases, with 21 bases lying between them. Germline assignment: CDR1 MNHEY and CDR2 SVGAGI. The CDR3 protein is CASGQRLPGGGYTI. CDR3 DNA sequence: TGTGCCAGCGGACAAAGACTCCCCGGAGGGGGCTACACCATC.

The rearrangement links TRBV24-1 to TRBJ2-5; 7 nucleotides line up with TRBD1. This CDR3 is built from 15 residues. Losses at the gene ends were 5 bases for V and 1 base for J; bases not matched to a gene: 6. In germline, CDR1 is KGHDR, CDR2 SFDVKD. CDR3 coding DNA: TGTGCCACCAGTGTGGCAGGGGGAAGCCAAGAGACCCAGTACTTC. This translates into CATSVAGGSQETQYF.